This is a list of T cell receptor beta chains from one sample in a study of identical twins. One entry per CDR3 protein results from TCRdb running MiXCR on the 5' RACE reads. The sample carries about 690,000 distinct CDR3 sequences, approximately 22% recorded once. The data also belong to a second study, concerning T cells expressing NK-cell markers.

Sequencing was performed on PBMCs. These receptor sequences come from a woman aged 18-30 years in good health. Both conserved end residues are part of each CDR3. The D gene is left open where the match is weak. The size of a clone is reported for some rows only, either as once, few or many, or as a class for expanded clones.

j_call cdr3_length clone_size d_call v_call cdr3_aa cdr3_nt
TRBJ1-6 16 - TRBD1 TRBV6-1 CASRVPGTGRNSPLHF TGTGCCAGCAGGGTACCCGGGACAGGTCGTAATTCACCCCTCCACTTT
TRBJ2-2 14 - - TRBV10-3 CAISESTSTGELFF TGTGCCATCAGTGAGTCGACTTCCACCGGGGAGCTGTTTTTT
TRBJ2-5 16 few - TRBV5-6 CASSLLGTTNKETQYF TGTGCCAGCAGCTTGTTGGGCACTACAAACAAAGAGACCCAGTACTTC
TRBJ2-7 14 - - TRBV5-1 CASSWGTAPYEQYF TGCGCCAGCAGCTGGGGGACTGCACCCTACGAGCAGTACTTC
TRBJ2-5 14 many - TRBV7-2 CASSLGLVQETQYF TGTGCCAGCAGCCTAGGACTCGTTCAAGAGACCCAGTACTTC
TRBJ2-7 17 few TRBD2 TRBV7-2 CASSPTELAGETYEQYF TGTGCCAGCAGCCCCACGGAGCTAGCGGGAGAAACTTACGAGCAGTACTTC
TRBJ2-1 15 - - TRBV5-1 CASSLDSISYNEQFF TGCGCCAGCAGCCTCGACTCCATCTCCTACAATGAGCAGTTCTTC
TRBJ2-1 16 few - TRBV20-1 CSANHPGGAVDNEQFF TGCAGTGCCAATCACCCAGGGGGGGCCGTCGACAATGAGCAGTTCTTC
TRBJ2-2 15 few - TRBV6-1 CASSTAGGRSGELFF TGTGCCAGCAGTACCGCCGGGGGTAGGAGCGGGGAGCTGTTTTTT
TRBJ1-4 13 few TRBD1 TRBV28 CASSLGARGQQFF TGTGCCAGCAGTTTAGGGGCAAGGGGGCAACAGTTTTTT
TRBJ2-1 15 many TRBD1 TRBV6-1 CASSLAGTAYNEQFF TGTGCCAGCAGTCTCGCCGGGACAGCCTACAATGAGCAGTTCTTC
TRBJ1-2 15 - - TRBV10-2 CASRAGTQANYGYTF TGCGCCAGCAGGGCCGGGACACAAGCTAACTATGGCTACACCTTC
TRBJ2-1 17 - - TRBV12-3/TRBV12-4 CASSFLIGRRVFNEQFF TGTGCCAGCAGTTTTCTAATCGGGCGGAGGGTTTTCAATGAGCAGTTCTTC
TRBJ1-2 13 few - TRBV7-9 CASSSGSAGGYTF TGTGCCAGCAGCTCCGGGAGTGCAGGAGGCTACACCTTC
TRBJ1-1 15 few TRBD1 TRBV5-1 CASSPREGAINEAFF TGCGCCAGCAGCCCGAGGGAGGGGGCGATAAATGAAGCTTTCTTT
TRBJ1-4 17 - TRBD1 TRBV7-9 CASSLRDRGSTNEKLFF TGTGCCAGCAGCTTAAGGGACAGGGGATCTACTAATGAAAAACTGTTTTTT
TRBJ2-7 15 many - TRBV20-1 CSAPRRRQFRYEQYF TGCAGTGCTCCCCGCCGTAGACAGTTTCGGTACGAGCAGTACTTC
TRBJ2-7 16 few TRBD2 TRBV5-1 CASSLGVAGTYYEQYF TGCGCCAGCAGCTTGGGGGTAGCGGGGACCTACTACGAGCAGTACTTC
TRBJ2-2 15 few - TRBV20-1 CSARALGRNTGELFF TGCAGTGCTAGAGCGCTGGGGAGGAACACCGGGGAGCTGTTTTTT
TRBJ2-3 13 - TRBD2 TRBV15 CATSRVGAGGRDF TGTGCCACCAGCAGAGTCGGAGCGGGGGGTCGGGATTTT
TRBJ1-1 13 few - TRBV12-3/TRBV12-4 CASSPGPALLAFF TGTGCCAGCAGTCCAGGACCCGCTCTCTTAGCTTTCTTT
TRBJ2-1 14 - - TRBV27 CASTSLTTYNEQFF TGTGCCAGCACCTCCCTAACTACCTACAATGAGCAGTTCTTC
TRBJ1-2 14 few - TRBV4-3 CASSQEHLEPGYTF TGCGCCAGCAGCCAAGAACACCTAGAACCCGGCTACACCTTC
TRBJ2-1 14 - - TRBV5-1 CASSLPTVYNEQFF TGCGCCAGCAGCTTACCGACGGTTTACAATGAGCAGTTCTTC
TRBJ2-3 18 - TRBD2 TRBV11-2 CASSPHVGLAAHTDTQYF TGTGCCAGCAGCCCCCACGTGGGACTAGCGGCACACACAGATACGCAGTATTTT
TRBJ2-1 16 many TRBD1 TRBV10-3 CAISEVTGQRYNEQFF TGTGCCATCAGTGAGGTGACAGGGCAACGCTACAATGAGCAGTTCTTC
TRBJ2-7 13 - - TRBV20-1 CSAIPGPRDEQYF TGCAGTGCTATCCCGGGGCCCCGGGACGAGCAGTACTTC
TRBJ2-1 14 - TRBD2 TRBV12-3/TRBV12-4 CASILRETANEQFF TGTGCCAGCATTTTGCGGGAGACGGCCAATGAGCAGTTCTTC
TRBJ2-3 14 many - TRBV20-1 CSASPGLATDTQYF TGCAGTGCTAGCCCCGGTCTAGCGACAGATACGCAGTATTTT
TRBJ1-2 16 few TRBD1 TRBV12-3/TRBV12-4 CASSTTGTGTFYGYTF TGTGCCAGCAGCACGACCGGGACAGGGACCTTCTATGGCTACACCTTC
TRBJ1-1 16 - - TRBV5-1 CASSLAGSNMNTEAFF TGCGCCAGCAGCTTGGCTGGCTCGAATATGAACACTGAAGCTTTCTTT
TRBJ1-5 14 - - TRBV12-3/TRBV12-4 CASSLRAEKRAQHF TGTGCCAGCAGTTTAAGGGCAGAGAAGAGGGCCCAGCATTTT
TRBJ1-1 14 many - TRBV12-3/TRBV12-4 CASSPPGGDTEAFF TGTGCCAGCAGCCCTCCGGGGGGGGACACTGAAGCTTTCTTT
TRBJ2-3 14 - TRBD2 TRBV9 CASREGISTDTQYF TGTGCCAGCCGGGAGGGTATAAGCACAGATACGCAGTATTTT
TRBJ2-5 13 - - TRBV18 CASSPNHQETQYF TGTGCCAGCTCACCTAATCACCAAGAGACCCAGTACTTC
TRBJ2-1 15 - - TRBV10-3 CAITPDGSSYNEQFF TGTGCCATCACTCCGGACGGAAGCTCCTACAATGAGCAGTTCTTC
TRBJ2-7 16 - - TRBV10-3 CAISGTAVSLTYEQYF TGTGCCATCAGTGGGACAGCCGTTAGTCTAACCTACGAGCAGTACTTC
TRBJ2-7 13 many - TRBV10-3 CAITGDRPYEQYF TGTGCCATTACCGGGGACCGACCCTACGAGCAGTACTTC
TRBJ2-2 16 few - TRBV12-3/TRBV12-4 CASTIVSGTNTGELFF TGTGCCAGCACCATCGTCAGCGGAACGAACACCGGGGAGCTGTTTTTT
TRBJ2-7 11 many - TRBV20-1 CSAPYSYEQYF TGCAGTGCTCCCTACTCCTACGAGCAGTACTTC
TRBJ2-7 16 few TRBD1 TRBV6-1 CASSPYLGQGGHEQYF TGTGCCAGCAGTCCCTACCTGGGACAGGGGGGACACGAGCAGTACTTC
TRBJ2-2 15 many TRBD1 TRBV5-1 CASSLVTGPTGELFF TGCGCCAGCAGCTTGGTGACAGGGCCCACCGGGGAGCTGTTTTTT
TRBJ2-7 14 - - TRBV7-2 CASSLSLTPYEQYF TGTGCCAGCAGCCTTAGCCTGACCCCCTACGAGCAGTACTTC
TRBJ1-2 15 few - TRBV7-2 CASSSGSEVHYGYTF TGTGCCAGCAGCTCCGGTTCGGAGGTTCACTATGGCTACACCTTC